The rows below give T cell receptor beta chains drawn from one sample of a study. In TCRdb, the multiplex PCR reads were re-called with MiXCR into one record per CDR3 protein. This table has about 540 distinct CDR3 sequences, 19% appearing once. The sample taken for sequencing was naive CD4+ T cells sorted from blood. The receptor source for this set is a female donor with breast cancer. Each CDR3 is given with its conserved first and last residue. Fields, in order: V gene, clone size, J gene, D gene, CDR3 length, CDR3 protein, CDR3 DNA. D genes are given only for firm matches. Part of the rows lack a size; the others show once, few, many or a class for expanded clones.

TRBV12-3/TRBV12-4	-	TRBJ1-2	TRBD1	14	CASTMDRALYGYTF	TGTGCCAGCACCATGGACAGGGCATTGTATGGCTACACCTTC
TRBV12-3/TRBV12-4	large	TRBJ1-2	-	13	CASSLSGQHGYTF	TGTGCCAGCAGTTTAAGCGGACAGCATGGCTACACCTTC
TRBV12-3/TRBV12-4	large	TRBJ1-2	-	13	CASRPRVNYGYTF	TGTGCCAGCAGACCCAGGGTTAACTATGGCTACACCTTC
TRBV12-3/TRBV12-4	large	TRBJ1-2	TRBD1	13	CASSFGTGVGYTF	TGTGCCAGCAGTTTTGGGACAGGGGTTGGCTACACCTTC
TRBV12-3/TRBV12-4	-	TRBJ1-2	TRBD1	15	CASSFNVGTGVGYTF	TGTGCCAGCAGTTTCAATGTAGGGACAGGGGTTGGCTACACCTTC
TRBV12-3/TRBV12-4	hyperexpanded	TRBJ1-2	-	13	CASSFEQGYGYTF	TGTGCCAGCAGTTTTGAGCAGGGTTATGGCTACACCTTC
TRBV12-3/TRBV12-4	-	TRBJ1-2	TRBD1	15	CASSLAGTVNYGYTF	TGTGCCAGCAGTTTAGCCGGGACAGTTAACTATGGCTACACCTTC
TRBV12-3/TRBV12-4	large	TRBJ1-2	-	15	CASRGSTGARHGYTF	TGTGCCAGCAGAGGAAGCACAGGAGCAAGGCATGGCTACACCTTC
TRBV12-3/TRBV12-4	large	TRBJ1-2	-	13	CASRGVAGRGYTF	TGTGCCAGCAGGGGCGTAGCAGGTCGCGGCTACACCTTC
TRBV12-3/TRBV12-4	large	TRBJ1-2	-	15	CASTPWEGKEDGYTF	TGTGCCAGCACCCCGTGGGAGGGGAAGGAGGATGGCTACACCTTC
TRBV12-3/TRBV12-4	large	TRBJ1-2	-	16	CASSPRGEGGVKSYTF	TGTGCCAGCAGTCCCCGAGGGGAGGGTGGGGTAAAGAGCTACACCTTC
TRBV12-3/TRBV12-4	large	TRBJ1-2	TRBD1	14	CASSLRSTGFGYTF	TGTGCCAGCAGTTTACGGTCGACAGGGTTCGGCTACACCTTC
TRBV12-3/TRBV12-4	-	TRBJ1-2	TRBD1	14	CASSWGQGAYGYTF	TGTGCCAGCAGTTGGGGACAGGGAGCCTATGGCTACACCTTC
TRBV12-3/TRBV12-4	few	TRBJ1-2	-	12	CASRTGPYGYTF	TGTGCCAGCAGAACAGGCCCCTATGGCTACACCTTC
TRBV12-3/TRBV12-4	few	TRBJ1-2	TRBD1	15	CASSFNVGTGYGYTF	TGTGCCAGCAGTTTCAATGTAGGGACAGGATATGGCTACACCTTC
TRBV12-3/TRBV12-4	medium-sized	TRBJ1-2	-	14	CASSLSGSPYGYTF	TGTGCCAGCAGTTTGTCAGGTAGCCCCTATGGCTACACCTTC
TRBV12-3/TRBV12-4	large	TRBJ1-2	-	15	CASSLSPGGNYGYTF	TGTGCCAGCAGTTTAAGTCCCGGAGGTAACTATGGCTACACCTTC
TRBV12-3/TRBV12-4	-	TRBJ1-2	TRBD1	17	CASSFNVGTGLIYGYTF	TGTGCCAGCAGTTTCAATGTAGGGACAGGGTTGATCTATGGCTACACCTTC
TRBV12-3/TRBV12-4	large	TRBJ1-2	TRBD1	13	CASTQDRVYGYTF	TGTGCCAGCACCCAGGACAGGGTTTATGGCTACACCTTC
TRBV12-3/TRBV12-4	few	TRBJ1-2	-	11	CASRGGYGYTF	TGTGCCAGCAGGGGCGGCTATGGCTACACCTTC
TRBV12-3/TRBV12-4	-	TRBJ1-2	TRBD1	13	CASSGQGGYGYTF	TGTGCCAGCAGTGGACAGGGAGGCTATGGCTACACCTTC
TRBV12-3/TRBV12-4	medium-sized	TRBJ1-2	-	10	CASSLEGYTF	TGTGCCAGCAGTCTTGAGGGCTACACCTTC
TRBV12-3/TRBV12-4	-	TRBJ1-2	-	13	CASSSSADYGYTF	TGTGCCAGCAGTTCCTCAGCGGACTATGGCTACACCTTC
TRBV12-3/TRBV12-4	once	TRBJ1-2	-	15	CASSFNRDRNYGYTF	TGTGCCAGCAGTTTCAACAGGGACCGCAACTATGGCTACACCTTC
TRBV12-3/TRBV12-4	large	TRBJ1-2	-	12	CASSYLPNGYTF	TGTGCCAGCAGTTATTTGCCGAATGGCTACACCTTC
TRBV12-3/TRBV12-4	few	TRBJ1-2	TRBD1	16	CASSFNVGTGEYGYTF	TGTGCCAGCAGTTTCAATGTAGGGACAGGGGAGTATGGCTACACCTTC
TRBV12-3/TRBV12-4	medium-sized	TRBJ1-2	-	14	CASISGDLSYGYTF	TGTGCCAGCATTTCCGGGGACCTAAGTTATGGCTACACCTTC
TRBV12-3/TRBV12-4	medium-sized	TRBJ1-2	-	15	CASSPAGATNYGYTF	TGTGCCAGCAGTCCAGCAGGGGCAACTAACTATGGCTACACCTTC
TRBV12-3/TRBV12-4	-	TRBJ1-2	-	15	CASSLTGRGTYGYTF	TGTGCCAGCAGTTTAACAGGGCGAGGAACCTATGGCTACACCTTC
TRBV12-3/TRBV12-4	-	TRBJ1-2	-	16	CASSYTGQEGYYGYTF	TGTGCCAGCAGTTATACAGGGCAGGAGGGCTACTATGGCTACACCTTC
TRBV12-3/TRBV12-4	medium-sized	TRBJ1-2	TRBD1	15	CASSFGDRVSYGYTF	TGTGCCAGCAGTTTCGGGGACAGGGTATCCTATGGCTACACCTTC
TRBV12-3/TRBV12-4	large	TRBJ1-2	-	15	CASSLGTRGAYGYTF	TGTGCCAGCAGTTTAGGGACGCGCGGGGCCTATGGCTACACCTTC
TRBV12-3/TRBV12-4	large	TRBJ1-2	-	15	CASSLGTAMYYGYTF	TGTGCCAGCAGTTTAGGGACAGCGATGTATTATGGCTACACCTTC
TRBV12-3/TRBV12-4	medium-sized	TRBJ1-2	TRBD1	15	CASSKGQGSNYGYTF	TGTGCCAGCAGTAAAGGACAGGGATCGAACTATGGCTACACCTTC
TRBV12-3/TRBV12-4	large	TRBJ1-2	-	16	CASSPTDRDHTYGYTF	TGTGCCAGCAGTCCCACGGACAGAGATCATACCTATGGCTACACCTTC
TRBV12-3/TRBV12-4	large	TRBJ1-2	TRBD1	15	CASSPKTGRTYGYTF	TGTGCCAGCAGCCCCAAGACAGGGAGGACTTATGGCTACACCTTC
TRBV12-3/TRBV12-4	medium-sized	TRBJ1-2	-	14	CASSPYSAGRGYTF	TGTGCCAGCAGTCCCTACAGTGCGGGAAGGGGCTACACCTTC
TRBV12-3/TRBV12-4	medium-sized	TRBJ1-2	-	14	CASSTTDRIDGYTF	TGTGCCAGCAGTACCACCGACAGAATTGATGGCTACACCTTC
TRBV12-3/TRBV12-4	large	TRBJ1-2	-	13	CASSSTVGYGYTF	TGTGCCAGCAGTTCGACTGTAGGCTATGGCTACACCTTC
TRBV12-3/TRBV12-4	large	TRBJ1-2	-	12	CASSFPQYGYTF	TGTGCCAGCAGTTTTCCGCAGTATGGCTACACCTTC
TRBV12-3/TRBV12-4	large	TRBJ1-2	-	11	CASTDRYGYTF	TGTGCCAGCACCGACAGATATGGCTACACCTTC
TRBV12-3/TRBV12-4	-	TRBJ1-2	-	13	CASSLAGRYGYTF	TGTGCCAGCAGTTTGGCAGGGAGATATGGCTACACCTTC
TRBV12-3/TRBV12-4	-	TRBJ1-2	-	12	CASSHRDYGYTF	TGTGCCAGCAGTCACAGGGACTATGGCTACACCTTC
TRBV12-3/TRBV12-4	medium-sized	TRBJ1-2	TRBD1	14	CASSTRTGVTGYTF	TGTGCCAGCAGTACAAGAACAGGGGTAACTGGCTACACCTTC
TRBV12-3/TRBV12-4	large	TRBJ1-2	-	15	CASSLAGRPFYGYTF	TGTGCCAGCAGTTTGGCGGGCCGACCTTTCTATGGCTACACCTTC
TRBV12-3/TRBV12-4	large	TRBJ1-2	-	15	CASSLAGISDYGYTF	TGTGCCAGCAGTTTGGCAGGGATTAGTGACTATGGCTACACCTTC
TRBV12-3/TRBV12-4	-	TRBJ1-2	-	14	CASTVDSPFYGYTF	TGTGCCAGCACCGTGGACAGCCCGTTCTATGGCTACACCTTC
TRBV12-3/TRBV12-4	medium-sized	TRBJ1-2	-	13	CASSLGVVSGYTF	TGTGCCAGCAGTTTAGGGGTAGTGAGCGGCTACACCTTC
TRBV12-3/TRBV12-4	-	TRBJ1-2	TRBD1	14	CASSHGTGYYGYTF	TGTGCCAGCAGTCACGGGACAGGGTACTATGGCTACACCTTC
TRBV12-3/TRBV12-4	few	TRBJ1-2	-	12	CASSSDHDGYTF	TGTGCCAGCAGTTCGGACCACGATGGCTACACCTTC
TRBV12-3/TRBV12-4	-	TRBJ1-2	TRBD1	15	CASSPSTGFDYGYTF	TGTGCCAGCAGTCCCTCGACAGGGTTTGACTATGGCTACACCTTC
TRBV12-3/TRBV12-4	-	TRBJ1-2	TRBD1	16	CASSFNVGTGHYGYTF	TGTGCCAGCAGTTTCAATGTAGGGACAGGGCACTATGGCTACACCTTC
TRBV12-3/TRBV12-4	large	TRBJ1-2	-	13	CASSLGTPNGYTF	TGTGCCAGCAGTTTGGGCACACCGAATGGCTACACCTTC
TRBV12-3/TRBV12-4	large	TRBJ1-2	TRBD1	16	CASSPGQGYDSYGYTF	TGTGCCAGCAGTCCCGGACAGGGTTATGACTCCTATGGCTACACCTTC
TRBV12-3/TRBV12-4	few	TRBJ1-2	-	14	CASSTRTGQYGYTF	TGTGCCAGCAGTACAAGAACAGGGCAGTATGGCTACACCTTC